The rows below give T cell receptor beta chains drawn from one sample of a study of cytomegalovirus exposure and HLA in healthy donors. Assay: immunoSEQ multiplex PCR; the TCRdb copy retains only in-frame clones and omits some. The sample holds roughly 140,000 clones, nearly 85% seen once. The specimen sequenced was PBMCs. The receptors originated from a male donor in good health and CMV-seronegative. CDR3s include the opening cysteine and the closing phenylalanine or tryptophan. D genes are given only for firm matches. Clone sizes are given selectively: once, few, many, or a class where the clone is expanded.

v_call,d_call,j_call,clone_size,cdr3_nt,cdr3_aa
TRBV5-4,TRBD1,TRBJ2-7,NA,TGTGCCAGCACCTTCCGCTACTCTTTGGGACAGAAAGACGAGCAGTACTTC,CASTFRYSLGQKDEQYF
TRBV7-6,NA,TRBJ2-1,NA,TGTGCCAGCAGCTTAGGGGGACTCTCTTATACGAGTGAGCAGTTCTTC,CASSLGGLSYTSEQFF
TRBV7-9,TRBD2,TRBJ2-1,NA,TGTGCCAGCAGCTTAGCTAGCGGGAGCATTGTTGAGCAGTTCTTC,CASSLASGSIVEQFF
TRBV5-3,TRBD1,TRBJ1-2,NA,TGTGCCAGAAGCTCACCAGACAGGGCAAACGACACCTCTAACTATGGCTACACCTTC,CARSSPDRANDTSNYGYTF
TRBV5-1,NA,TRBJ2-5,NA,TGCGCCAGCAGCTTGGACTTATCAGGGCGTGAGACCCAGTACTTC,CASSLDLSGRETQYF
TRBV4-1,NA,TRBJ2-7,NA,TGCGCCAGCAGCCAGACACCGGACAGTGCCTACGAGCAGTACTTC,CASSQTPDSAYEQYF
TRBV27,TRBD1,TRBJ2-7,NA,TGTGCCAGCAGGAGGACAGGGGGCGGTTCCTACGAGCAGTACTTC,CASRRTGGGSYEQYF
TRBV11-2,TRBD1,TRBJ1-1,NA,TGTGCCAGCAGCTCGAGGACAGGGGGCCACGATTTGAACACTGAAGCTTTCTTT,CASSSRTGGHDLNTEAFF
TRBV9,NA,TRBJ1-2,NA,TGTGCCAGCAGCGTAGAAGGTAGCGGGTATAATGGCTACACCTTC,CASSVEGSGYNGYTF
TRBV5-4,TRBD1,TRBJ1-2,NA,TGTGCCAGCAGCGTCGGGACAGCATATGGCTACACCTTC,CASSVGTAYGYTF
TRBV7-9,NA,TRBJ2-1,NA,TGTGCCAGCAGCTTAGCGGCTAGCGTTAGTGAGCAGTTCTTC,CASSLAASVSEQFF
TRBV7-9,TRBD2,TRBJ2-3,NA,TGTTCCAGCAGCTTGGACGGGACTAGGGGATATTTT,CSSSLDGTRGYF
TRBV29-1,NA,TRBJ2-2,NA,TGCAGCGTTATTGATGGAGGAGCCGGGGAGCTGTTTTTT,CSVIDGGAGELFF
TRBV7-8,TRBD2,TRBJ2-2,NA,TGTGCCAGCAGCTTAGTAGCGGGAGTCACCGGGGAGCTGTTTTTT,CASSLVAGVTGELFF
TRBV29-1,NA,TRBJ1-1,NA,TGCAGCGTAATACGGGGGGTTGCTGAAGCTTTCTTT,CSVIRGVAEAFF
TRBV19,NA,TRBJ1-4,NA,TGTGCCAGTAGTATAGCTCTGTATGAAAAACTGTTTTTT,CASSIALYEKLFF
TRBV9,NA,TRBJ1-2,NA,TGTGCCAGCAGCGTAGGGGGACACCAACTTGGCTACACCTTC,CASSVGGHQLGYTF
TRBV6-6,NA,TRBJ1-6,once,TGTGCCAGCAGTCCGGGACTGGCTAATTCACCCCTCCACTTT,CASSPGLANSPLHF
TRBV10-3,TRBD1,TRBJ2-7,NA,TGTGCCATCAATACCGGGACAGGGGGAAAATCCTACGAGCAGTACTTC,CAINTGTGGKSYEQYF
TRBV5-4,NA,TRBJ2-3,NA,TGTGCCAGCACTACGGCGCCGGGGACATTGAACACAGATACGCAGTATTTT,CASTTAPGTLNTDTQYF
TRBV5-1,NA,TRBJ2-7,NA,TGCGCCAGCAGCCCCCAGCCAGGACAGACCTACGAGCAGTACTTC,CASSPQPGQTYEQYF
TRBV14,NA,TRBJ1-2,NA,TGTGCCAGCAGCCGAGTCTCTAACTATGGCTACACCTTC,CASSRVSNYGYTF
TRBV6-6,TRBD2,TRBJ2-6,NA,TGTGCCAGCAGTTACACGGGGGGGTCTGGGGCCAACGTCCTGACTTTC,CASSYTGGSGANVLTF
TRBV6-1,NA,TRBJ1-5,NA,TGTGCCAGCAGTGGAGTGCAGGTCATGGGCAATCAGCCCCAGCATTTT,CASSGVQVMGNQPQHF
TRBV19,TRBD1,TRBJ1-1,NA,TGTGCCAGTAGTCAGGGGGCCGTTCAGGAAGCTTTCTTT,CASSQGAVQEAFF
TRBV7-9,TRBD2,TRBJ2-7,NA,TGTGCCAGCAGCTCGAGAGCGGGAGGGCCTGGCGACGAGCAGTACTTC,CASSSRAGGPGDEQYF
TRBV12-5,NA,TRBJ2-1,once,TGTGCTAGTGGTTCGCCGACTGGCCCCTACAATGAGCAGTTCTTC,CASGSPTGPYNEQFF
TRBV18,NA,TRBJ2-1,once,TGTGCCAGCTCACTGACCGGGACTCCTTTCTACAATGAGCAGTTCTTC,CASSLTGTPFYNEQFF
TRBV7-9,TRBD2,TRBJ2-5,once,TGTGCCAGCAGCTTATATGGACTAGCACTGGAGACCCAGTACTTC,CASSLYGLALETQYF
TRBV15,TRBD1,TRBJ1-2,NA,TGTGCCACCAGCACGGGACAGCTTTATGGCTACACCTTC,CATSTGQLYGYTF
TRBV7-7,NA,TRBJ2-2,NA,TGTGCCAGCAGCTTAGATAGAGGAACCGGGGAGCTGTTTTTT,CASSLDRGTGELFF
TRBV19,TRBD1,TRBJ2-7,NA,TGTGCCAGTAGTATCGGGACAGGGGGAGCCTACGAGCAGTACTTC,CASSIGTGGAYEQYF
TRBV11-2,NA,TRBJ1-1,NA,TGTGCCAGCAGCTTACGTTTGAACACTGAAGCTTTCTTT,CASSLRLNTEAFF
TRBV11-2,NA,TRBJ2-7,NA,TGTGCCAGCAGCTTAGATCTGGTGGAGTTCTCCTACGAGCAGTACTTC,CASSLDLVEFSYEQYF
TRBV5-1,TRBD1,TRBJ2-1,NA,TGCGCCAGCAGCAGGGGACAGGAGTTTATGGGAAAGCAGTTCTTC,CASSRGQEFMGKQFF
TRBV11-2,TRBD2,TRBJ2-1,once,TGTGCCAGCAGCCCCCGCCTAGCGGGAATCTACAATGAGCAGTTCTTC,CASSPRLAGIYNEQFF
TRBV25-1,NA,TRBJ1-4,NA,TGTGCCAGCAGCCGAACCGGGGATTCGGAAAAACTGTTTTTT,CASSRTGDSEKLFF
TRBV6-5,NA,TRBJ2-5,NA,TGTGCCAGCAGTTCTAGCGGGACAGGCTACCAAGAGACCCAGTACTTC,CASSSSGTGYQETQYF
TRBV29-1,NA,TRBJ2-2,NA,TGCAGCGCCACAGGGAACACCGGGGAGCTGTTTTTT,CSATGNTGELFF
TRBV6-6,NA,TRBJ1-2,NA,TGTGCCAGCAGTTACGTTATAGGAGGACCCTATGGCTACACCTTC,CASSYVIGGPYGYTF
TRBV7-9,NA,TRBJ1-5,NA,TGTTCCAGCAGCTTAGTCGTGGGCCAGCCCCAGCATTTT,CSSSLVVGQPQHF
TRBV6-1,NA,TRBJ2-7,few,TGTGCCAGCAGTGAGATACAGGATCCCTCCTACGAGCAGTACTTC,CASSEIQDPSYEQYF
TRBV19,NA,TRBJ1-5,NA,TGTGCCAGTAGTATAGACCGGGGTAGCAATCAGCCCCAGCATTTT,CASSIDRGSNQPQHF
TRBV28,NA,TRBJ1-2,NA,TGTGCCAGCAGTCCCCCGAATAGAAGCTATGGCTACACCTTC,CASSPPNRSYGYTF
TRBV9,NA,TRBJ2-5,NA,TGTGCCAGCAGCAAATCGAACGGAGGGCCGGAGACCCAGTACTTC,CASSKSNGGPETQYF
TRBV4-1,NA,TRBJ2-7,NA,TGCGCCAGCAGCCAAGTAGGGGCAGGGGACGAGCAGTACTTC,CASSQVGAGDEQYF
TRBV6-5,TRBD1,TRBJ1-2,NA,TGTGCCAGCAGTTACATCGCAGGGGGCCACTCCTATGGCTACACCTTC,CASSYIAGGHSYGYTF
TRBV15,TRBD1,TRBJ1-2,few,TGTGCCACCAGCAGAGGGACAGGGTATGGCTACACCTTC,CATSRGTGYGYTF
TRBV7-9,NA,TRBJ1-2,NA,TGTGCCAGCAGCTCCCGGGGGGGGTTCGACTATGGCTACACCTTC,CASSSRGGFDYGYTF
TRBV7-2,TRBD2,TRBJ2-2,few,TGTGCCAGCAGCTTAGTCGGTATTAGCGGGGGCACCGGGGAGCTGTTTTTT,CASSLVGISGGTGELFF
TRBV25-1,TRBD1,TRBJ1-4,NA,TGTGCCAGCAGGGCCGGGACAGATGAAAAACTGTTTTTT,CASRAGTDEKLFF
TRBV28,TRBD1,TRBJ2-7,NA,TGTGCCAGCAGTTTCATTCGGACAGGGGGCTACGAGCAGTACTTC,CASSFIRTGGYEQYF
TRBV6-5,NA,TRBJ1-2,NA,TGTGCCAGCACGGACAGCGCTTATGGCTACACCTTC,CASTDSAYGYTF
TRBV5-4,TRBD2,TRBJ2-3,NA,TGTGCCAGCAGTCGAGGGGGAGCGGGAGGGCCAGAGGGGACAGATACGCAGTATTTT,CASSRGGAGGPEGTDTQYF
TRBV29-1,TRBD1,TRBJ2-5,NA,TGCAGCGTTGCGGGACAGGGCATGGGGACCCAGTACTTC,CSVAGQGMGTQYF
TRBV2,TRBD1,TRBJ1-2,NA,TGTGCCAGCAGATTCTTGAGTGGACAGGGGCGCGGCTACACCTTC,CASRFLSGQGRGYTF
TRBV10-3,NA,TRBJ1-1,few,TGTGCCATCACCGGAGGCACTGAAGCTTTCTTT,CAITGGTEAFF
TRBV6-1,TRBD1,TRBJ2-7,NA,TGTGCCAGCAGTGAACAGGGGGCTAAGTTCCGCGCGGCCTACGAGCAGTACTTC,CASSEQGAKFRAAYEQYF
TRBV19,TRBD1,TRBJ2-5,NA,TGTGCCAGTAGTCTGACCCAGGGGGCTTGGGAGACCCAGTACTTC,CASSLTQGAWETQYF